The sequence of this T cell receptor (beta chain) was determined in a study of blood T cells in healthy people across ages. Findings and limits, study-wide: Strong correlation linked observed beta diversity and percent naive T cells. One million T cells yielded diversity estimates that were considered underestimates.

About this clonotype itself: The antigen is unknown.

The donors, all healthy, were Caucasians living in Russia, aged roughly 6 to 100. This CDR3 comprises 17 residues. V lost 5 bases and J lost 5; bases outside the gene matches: 12. Germline V lookup: CDR1 LNHNV, CDR2 YYDKDF (reference sequence). Primers used in a second PCR of about 7 to 12 cycles were a sample-barcoded 5' primer and a J-beta primer mix. The template-switch adaptor was a 5' adaptor with 12 random nucleotides. It tagged each cDNA molecule. TCRdb used MiXCR to reprocess the 5' RACE reads, holding one entry per CDR3 protein. The sample lists some 1 million distinct CDR3 sequences, more than 35% occurring once.

The rearrangement joins TRBV15 to TRBJ2-7, with TRBD2 identical over 13 bases. Sample: blood. The clonotype comes from an older woman in good health. CDR3 protein: CATSSLRTSGRANEQYF. The DNA for the CDR3 is TGTGCCACCAGCTCTCTCCGAACTAGCGGGAGGGCCAACGAGCAGTACTTC.